Each of the 31 T cell receptor beta chains below was sequenced from the same sample in a study of cytomegalovirus exposure and HLA in healthy donors. 13 Jbeta primers and 60 Vbeta primers were used for the PCR. This table comes from immunoSEQ multiplex PCR, and its TCRdb copy is limited to in-frame clones, with some not included. The sample lists fewer than 200,000 clones; roughly 70% were seen once. The sample comprised PBMCs. The receptor source for this set is a woman aged 50 to 60 in good health and CMV-seropositive.

V usage is TRBV9 and J usage is TRBJ2-1, with D maybe TRBD1 (7 bases). The CDR3 contains 19 residues. Trimming shortened V by 4 bases and J by 1 base, and 24 bases separated the two germline ends. The germline V gene encodes CDR1 SGDLS and CDR2 YYNGEE. The CDR3 sequence: CASSKHPPGQGGSYNEQFF. As DNA, the CDR3 is TGTGCCAGCAGCAAACACCCTCCGGGGCAGGGGGGTTCCTACAATGAGCAGTTCTTC.

This clone was found a few times. V and J are TRBV7-2 and TRBJ2-7; 7 bases are a match to TRBD1. Germline V lookup: CDR1 SGHTA, CDR2 FQGNSA. The CDR3 contains 14 residues. Germline trimming cut 5 bases from V and 2 bases from J; bases unmatched to any gene: 6. CDR3 in amino acids: CASSRGQVTYEQYF. The CDR3 nucleotides are TGTGCCAGCAGCCGCGGACAGGTGACCTACGAGCAGTACTTC.

V and J are TRBV5-1 and TRBJ1-4; D is unresolved. From germline, CDR1 is SGHRS and CDR2 YFSETQ. The CDR3 loop spans 15 amino acids. With 5 bases removed from V and 0 bases from J, the gap between germline ends came to 11 bases. The CDR3: CASSPVSATNEKLFF. CDR3 DNA sequence: TGCGCCAGCAGTCCAGTGTCTGCAACTAATGAAAAACTGTTTTTT. The full variable domain, rest sourced from reference TRBV5-1 and TRBJ1-4, is KAGVTQTPRYLIKTRGQQVTLSCSPISGHRSVSWYQQTPGQGLQFLFEYFSETQRNKGNFPGRFSGRQFSNSRSEMNVSTLELGDSALYLCASSPVSATNEKLFFGSGTQLSVL.

The chain is built from TRBV2 and TRBJ1-5, with 7 bases aligning to TRBD1. With 4 bases clipped from V and 4 bases from J, the junction kept 7 bases outside the gene matches. CDR3 length equals 15 residues. Germline assignment: CDR1 SNHLY and CDR2 FYNNEI. DNA for the CDR3: TGTGCCAGCAGTGTTACCAGGGGGTCAAATCAGCCCCAGCATTTT. Amino acid sequence: CASSVTRGSNQPQHF.

The chain links TRBV5-1 to TRBJ1-2; D gene unclear. Trimming left V 0 bases short and J 7 bases short, with 16 bases between. The CDR3 length is 15 residues. Germline V CDR1 and CDR2: SGHRS, YFSETQ. The CDR3 sequence: CASSLGSLPPSGYTF. The DNA of the CDR3 is TGCGCCAGCAGCTTGGGGTCTTTACCCCCCAGTGGCTACACCTTC. Supplemented by reference TRBV5-1 and TRBJ1-2, the full variable domain reads KAGVTQTPRYLIKTRGQQVTLSCSPISGHRSVSWYQQTPGQGLQFLFEYFSETQRNKGNFPGRFSGRQFSNSRSEMNVSTLELGDSALYLCASSLGSLPPSGYTFGSGTRLTVV.

The chain combines TRBV5-4 with TRBJ1-2; weak D call: TRBD1 (5 bases). Trimming stripped 4 bases from V and 8 bases from J, with 18 bases between. The CDR3 consists of 14 residues. In germline, CDR1 is SGHNT, CDR2 YYREEE (reference sequence). CDR3 in amino acids: CASSPGGRGRGYTF. The DNA of the CDR3 is TGTGCCAGCAGCCCAGGCGGGAGGGGACGGGGCTACACCTTC.

V gene TRBV4-1 combines with J gene TRBJ2-7, with D perhaps matching TRBD2 (5 bases). The CDR3 length is 14 residues. V lost 3 bases and J 4 bases, leaving 13 bases between the germline ends. Germline V gene sequence: CDR1 MGHRA, CDR2 YSYEKL. DNA of the CDR3: TGCGCCAGCAGCCAGGCCCCCGGGGATTACGAGCAGTACTTC. Residues: CASSQAPGDYEQYF.

The sample holds many counts of this clone. Other DNA sequences in this specimen translate into the identical CDR3. The chain couples TRBV2 to TRBJ1-2; D uncertain. This CDR3 has 12 residues. With 2 bases removed from V and 4 bases from J, the gap between germline ends came to 5 bases. CDR1 is SNHLY and CDR2 is FYNNEI in the germline V gene. The CDR3 is CASSERGYGYTF. The CDR3 nucleotides are TGTGCCAGCAGTGAACGGGGCTATGGCTACACCTTC.

The CDR3 DNA is TGTGCCAGCCCGGAGGGGTCGGGAGATACGCAGTATTTT. Amino acid sequence: CASPEGSGDTQYF. The chain couples TRBV2 to TRBJ2-3; weak D call: TRBD2 (6 bases). Per germline, CDR1 SNHLY and CDR2 FYNNEI. V dropped 8 bases and J dropped 5 bases, with 14 bases sitting between them. The CDR3 loop spans 13 amino acids.

This clone was observed a single time. The rearrangement links TRBV4-1 to TRBJ2-7; D possibly corresponds to TRBD2 (5 bases). This CDR3 is 12 amino acids long. Trimming pared 4 bases from V and 6 bases from J, leaving 10 bases between. CDR1 is MGHRA and CDR2 is YSYEKL in the germline V gene. In nucleotides, the CDR3 is TGCGCCAGCAGCCCCTCGGGATTCGAGCAGTACTTC. It yields the protein CASSPSGFEQYF.

The rearrangement links TRBV6-5 to TRBJ1-2; 8 nucleotides line up with TRBD1. The germline gives CDR1 MNHEY, CDR2 SVGAGI. The CDR3 has 14 amino acids. The V segment lost 9 bases and the J segment 4 bases; nucleotides outside the gene matches: 10. Here the CDR3 DNA reads TGTGCCAGTAAATCAGGGGGCTCCCTCTATGGCTACACCTTC. Amino acid sequence: CASKSGGSLYGYTF.

The chain has TRBV7-9 and TRBJ1-5; 8 bases map to TRBD1. V gave up 6 bases and J gave up 6 bases; unmatched junction bases: 13. The CDR3 consists of 16 residues. The germline gives CDR1 SEHNR, CDR2 FQNEAQ (reference sequence). In DNA form, the CDR3 reads TGTGCCAGCAGTCCAAAGGGACAGGCGGGTATTCAGCCCCAGCATTTT. Protein product: CASSPKGQAGIQPQHF.

The chain joins TRBV7-8 to TRBJ2-5; TRBD2 matches 8 bases. The CDR3 is 16 residues long. J gave up 5 bases and V 4 bases, and 12 bases lay outside the gene matches. The V gene's germline CDR1 is SGHVS and CDR2 FQNEAQ. The CDR3 DNA sequence: TGTGCCAGCAGCTCCCCCCAAGATAGCGGGGCTGAGACCCAGTACTTC. As protein: CASSSPQDSGAETQYF.

CDR3 sequence: CASSLAASGGQETQYF. The DNA for the CDR3 is TGCGCCAGCAGCTTGGCGGCTAGCGGGGGCCAAGAGACCCAGTACTTC. The V call is TRBV5-1, the J call TRBJ2-5; 10 positions match TRBD2. V lost 0 bases, J lost 1 base, and 3 bases stayed unmatched. Looked up from germline, CDR1 is SGHRS and CDR2 is YFSETQ. The CDR3 contains 16 residues.

The gene calls are TRBV7-9 and TRBJ2-7; 11 bases are shared with TRBD2. Germline CDR1 reads SEHNR; CDR2 reads FQNEAQ (reference sequence). The CDR3 is 14 amino acids. V gave up 4 bases and J gave up 3 bases; unmatched junction bases: 2. For the CDR3, the DNA is TGTGCCAGCAGCTCTAGCGGGGGGCACTACGAGCAGTACTTC. Translation gives CASSSSGGHYEQYF. Drawing the rest from reference TRBV7-9 and TRBJ2-7, the complete variable domain is DTGVSQNPRHKITKRGQNVTFRCDPISEHNRLYWYRQTLGQGPEFLTYFQNEAQLEKSRLLSDRFSAERPKGSFSTLEIQRTEQGDSAMYLCASSSSGGHYEQYFGPGTRLTVT.

The J gene is TRBJ2-1, the V gene TRBV5-1; 10 bases agree with TRBD2. Germline values: CDR1 SGHRS, CDR2 YFSETQ. Trimming took 4 bases from V and 5 from J; bases not matched to a gene: 12. The CDR3 is 17 amino acids. In nucleotides, the CDR3 is TGCGCCAGCAGCCCCAAAGGATGGACTAGCGGACACAATGAGCAGTTCTTC. This gives the protein CASSPKGWTSGHNEQFF.

The CDR3 nucleotides read TGCGCCAGCAGCCAAGATGGGGACAGCGATAACTATGGCTACACCTTC. Translation: CASSQDGDSDNYGYTF. The chain has TRBV4-1 and TRBJ1-2, with 7 bases lining up with TRBD1. The V and J ends lost 0 bases and 1 base, in that order; junction bases with no gene match: 5. Germline V CDR1 and CDR2: MGHRA, YSYEKL. CDR3 length equals 16 residues.

The CDR3 reads CASSLVTGGELFF. CDR3 bases: TGTGCCAGCAGCTTAGTAACCGGGGGGGAGCTGTTTTTT. The chain couples TRBV11-2 to TRBJ2-2; D gene uncertain. Germline V gene lookup returns CDR1 SGHAT and CDR2 FQNNGV. This CDR3 comprises 13 residues. V lost 1 base and J lost 8, with 8 bases in between.

There are a few counts of this clone. The chain is built from TRBV11-2 and TRBJ2-7, with D perhaps matching TRBD2 (5 bases). This CDR3 region has 14 residues. Deletions cut 3 bases from V and 2 bases from J, with 11 bases between. Germline V lookup: CDR1 SGHAT, CDR2 FQNNGV. CDR3 protein: CASSFARGAYEQYF. CDR3 nucleotide sequence: TGTGCCAGCAGCTTTGCCCGGGGTGCCTACGAGCAGTACTTC.

The rearrangement uses TRBV6-5 and TRBJ2-3; D is perhaps TRBD2 (5 bases). The CDR3 totals 16 residues. CDR1 MNHEY and CDR2 SVGAGI come from the germline V gene. V was shortened by 2 bases and J by 0 bases, with 12 bases between the two germline ends. CDR3 in amino acids: CASSYIRGSSTDTQYF. The CDR3 nucleotides are TGTGCCAGCAGTTACATTCGCGGGTCTAGCACAGATACGCAGTATTTT.

The chain carries TRBV6-5 and TRBJ2-7, with a weak D call TRBD1 (5 bases). The CDR3 runs to 11 residues. Germline assignment: CDR1 MNHEY and CDR2 SVGAGI. The germline V and J ends were trimmed by 2 bases and 10 bases, with 9 bases remaining between them. DNA for the CDR3: TGTGCCAGCAGTTACAAGGGGCAACAGTACTTC. Translating gives CASSYKGQQYF.

This clone was counted once. The J gene is TRBJ1-6, the V gene TRBV5-6, with a weak D call TRBD1 (5 bases). The CDR3 has 16 residues. The V gene lost 4 bases and the J gene lost 7 bases, with 18 bases spanning the gap. The germline gives CDR1 SGHDT, CDR2 YYEEEE. For the CDR3, the DNA is TGTGCCAGCAGCCTTCAAAAGGGGATATCCAATTCACCCCTCCACTTT. It codes for CASSLQKGISNSPLHF.

This clone came up a few times. The genes are TRBV2 and TRBJ1-1; no clear D gene. The CDR3 length is 14 residues. The V gene's germline CDR1 is SNHLY and CDR2 FYNNEI. The V gene lost 1 base and the J gene lost 7 bases, with 13 bases spanning the gap. In nucleotides, the CDR3 is TGTGCCAGCAGTGAAGAGAGGAGGGCCAATGAAGCTTTCTTT. Translation: CASSEERRANEAFF.

Only a few counts were recorded for this clone. The J gene is TRBJ2-1, the V gene TRBV2; 13 positions agree with TRBD2. V lost 4 bases, J lost 4 bases, and 1 base stayed unmatched. This CDR3 spans 15 amino acids. Germline-derived CDR1 and CDR2 are SNHLY and FYNNEI. Written as DNA, the CDR3 is TGTGCCAGCAGTGGGGGACTAGCGGGGTACAATGAGCAGTTCTTC. It is translated as CASSGGLAGYNEQFF.

The genes are TRBV11-2 and TRBJ2-4; TRBD1 agrees at 7 bases. Germline CDR1 SGHAT, CDR2 FQNNGV. The CDR3 consists of 17 residues. Trimming removed 1 base from V and 3 bases from J; junction bases left unmatched: 9. The CDR3 nucleotides are TGTGCCAGCAGCTTAGTTACGACAGGGTGGGGCAAAAACATTCAGTACTTC. It translates to CASSLVTTGWGKNIQYF.

V gene TRBV5-4 combines with J gene TRBJ2-6, with 8 bases that match TRBD2. The CDR3 has 15 residues. The germline CDR1 and CDR2 sequences are SGHNT and YYREEE (reference sequence). The V and J ends lost 6 bases and 4 bases, in that order; junction bases with no gene match: 6. The CDR3 spells CASNGGASGANVLTF. DNA of the CDR3: TGTGCCAGCAACGGGGGGGCTTCAGGGGCCAACGTCCTGACTTTC.

A single count supports this clone. The chain couples TRBV15 to TRBJ1-3, with D possibly matching TRBD1 (5 bases). The germline V gene has CDR1 LNHNV and CDR2 YYDKDF (reference sequence). With 3 bases removed from V and 7 bases from J, the gap between germline ends came to 19 bases. The length of the CDR3 is 16 residues. The CDR3 is CATSRGTGLGGNTIYF. CDR3 coding DNA: TGTGCCACCAGCAGGGGGACGGGCCTCGGAGGGAACACCATATATTTT.

The rearrangement links TRBV27 to TRBJ2-7, with TRBD1 matching over 9 bases. This CDR3 has 14 amino acids. After removal of 3 bases from V and 7 bases from J, the junction contained 7 bases not matched to a gene. Germline assignment: CDR1 MNHEY and CDR2 SMNVEV (reference sequence). This CDR3 is CASSFLGTGNEQYF. The CDR3 coding sequence is TGTGCCAGCAGTTTCCTAGGGACAGGGAATGAGCAGTACTTC.

This chain uses TRBV30 with TRBJ2-5; 11 bases are shared with TRBD2. J gave up 9 bases and V 0 bases, and 9 bases lay outside the gene matches. CDR1 and CDR2 from the germline V gene are GTSNPN and SVGIG (reference sequence). The CDR3 has 15 residues. CDR3 protein: CAWSVRSGGAQAQYF. CDR3 DNA: TGTGCCTGGAGTGTACGTAGCGGGGGGGCCCAAGCCCAGTACTTC.

The chain employs TRBV6-5 and TRBJ2-7; 9 bases fit TRBD1. The CDR3 spans 14 residues. V lost 3 bases, J lost 6 bases, and 6 bases stayed unmatched. Germline CDR1 and CDR2: MNHEY and SVGAGI. In DNA form, the CDR3 reads TGTGCCAGCAGTTATGGGACAGGGACCTTCGAGCAGTACTTC. Amino acids: CASSYGTGTFEQYF.

This chain links TRBV11-2 with TRBJ1-2, with D hard to call. The germline V gene has CDR1 SGHAT and CDR2 FQNNGV. Trimming removed 5 bases from V and 8 bases from J, with 18 bases in between. This CDR3 spans 14 amino acids. The CDR3 DNA sequence: TGTGCCAGCAGCCTTTCGGTAGGAGGAGCGGGCTACACCTTC. Encoded protein: CASSLSVGGAGYTF.